A single sample is the source of the 15 T cell receptor beta chains below, sequenced in a study of Graves' ophthalmopathy and Graves' hyperthyroidism. RNA served as the template for amplifying TCR beta CDR3 regions. First-round RT-PCR with HTBI primers preceded a second-round multiplex PCR. Using its own MiXCR run on the multiplex PCR reads, TCRdb lists one record per CDR3 protein. The sample shows about 420,000 distinct CDR3 sequences, about 21% of them seen only once. Sequencing input: peripheral blood. Every receptor here comes from a woman aged 18-29 years with stable Graves' hyperthyroidism.

The rearrangement uses TRBV7-9 and TRBJ2-5, with D uncertain. The CDR3 is made up of 13 amino acids. Trimming stripped 3 bases from V and 5 bases from J, with 10 bases between. CDR1 SEHNR and CDR2 FQNEAQ come from the germline V gene (reference sequence). CDR3 sequence reads: CASSFTSGETQYF. The CDR3 DNA is TGTGCCAGCAGCTTCACCAGTGGGGAGACCCAGTACTTC.

This clonotype was recorded many times. The chain employs TRBV19 and TRBJ1-5, with TRBD1 matching 10 bases. The CDR3 consists of 15 residues. V dropped 5 bases and J dropped 7; count of bases not matched to a gene: 8. Germline loops: CDR1 LNHDA, CDR2 SQIVND (reference sequence). CDR3 bases: TGTGCCAGTAGTCGTGGGACAGGGGTTCAACAGCCCCAGCATTTT. It translates to CASSRGTGVQQPQHF.

This clonotype was counted ten times or more. The chain is built from TRBV2 and TRBJ2-7, with 7 bases aligning to TRBD2. After removal of 6 bases from V and 5 bases from J, the junction contained 7 bases not matched to a gene. CDR3 length equals 13 residues. Germline CDR1 SNHLY, CDR2 FYNNEI. The CDR3 DNA is TGTGCCAGCAGGGTTGGACTAGGGAACGAGCAGTACTTC. This codes for CASRVGLGNEQYF.

This clonotype was observed at least ten times. The genes are TRBV13 and TRBJ2-5, with D perhaps matching TRBD2 (5 bases). The CDR3 length is 14 residues. Trimming removed 0 bases at V and 5 bases at J, with 10 bases between. Germline values: CDR1 PRHDT, CDR2 FYEKMQ (reference sequence). The CDR3 sequence is CASSLGEGSETQYF. DNA of the CDR3: TGTGCCAGCAGCTTAGGAGAGGGTTCGGAGACCCAGTACTTC.

This CDR3 is CASSQSSFHRDHGYTF. The CDR3, as DNA: TGTGCCAGCAGTCAAAGTAGTTTTCACAGGGACCATGGCTACACCTTC. The chain links TRBV27 to TRBJ1-2; possible D gene TRBD1, 6 bases. The germline V gene encodes CDR1 MNHEY and CDR2 SMNVEV (reference sequence). V was trimmed by 5 bases and J by 6 bases, leaving 22 bases between them. There are 16 residues in the CDR3.

Many counts were recorded for this clonotype. This chain connects TRBV14 to TRBJ1-2; perhaps TRBD1 as D (5 bases). Trimming cost V 4 bases and J 4 bases, with 16 bases left between them. This CDR3 has 15 residues. In germline, CDR1 is SGHDN, CDR2 FVKESK. CDR3 amino acids: CASSPLGTESYGYTF. CDR3 nucleotides: TGTGCCAGCAGCCCCCTAGGGACGGAGTCCTATGGCTACACCTTC.

This clonotype occurred many times. This rearrangement joins TRBV7-9 to TRBJ2-7; possibly TRBD2 for D (6 bases). The germline V and J ends were trimmed by 7 bases and 6 bases, with 22 bases remaining between them. The CDR3 is 15 residues long. CDR1 is SEHNR, CDR2 FQNEAQ, per germline (reference sequence). CDR3 sequence (DNA): TGTGCCAGCATCGCGGGGTCCGCCCCAGGTTTCGAGCAGTACTTC. Protein: CASIAGSAPGFEQYF.

The genes are TRBV4-2 and TRBJ2-6; D gene uncertain. The CDR3 totals 17 residues. Germline-derived CDR1 and CDR2 are LGHNA and YNFKEQ. With 4 bases removed from V and 0 bases from J, the gap between germline ends came to 13 bases. CDR3 DNA: TGTGCCAGCAGCCCCAACGTAGGCAGCTCTGGGGCCAACGTCCTGACTTTC. It translates to CASSPNVGSSGANVLTF.

This clonotype was seen at least ten times. J is TRBJ2-5 and V is TRBV13; a possible D gene is TRBD2 (6 bases). CDR1 PRHDT and CDR2 FYEKMQ come from the germline V gene (reference sequence). Trimming took off 1 base at V and 2 bases at J, with 11 bases between the two ends. The CDR3 runs 15 residues. CDR3 amino acids: CASSLAGDLQETQYF. The CDR3 DNA reads TGTGCCAGCAGCTTAGCGGGAGACCTACAAGAGACCCAGTACTTC.

Many counts were recorded for this clonotype. The CDR3 sequence: CASSYTGRTEAFF. The CDR3, as DNA: TGTGCCAGCAGTTACACAGGGCGGACTGAAGCTTTCTTT. The genes are TRBV6-5 and TRBJ1-1, with D tentatively TRBD1 (6 bases). The germline V gene encodes CDR1 MNHEY and CDR2 SVGAGI. The V and J ends lost 2 bases and 5 bases respectively, with 9 bases between them. This CDR3 spans 13 amino acids.

This clonotype came up a few times. The chain uses TRBV29-1 and TRBJ2-5; TRBD1 agrees at 9 bases. Germline CDR1 and CDR2: SQVTM and ANQGSEA. The CDR3 covers 14 residues. Unmatched junction bases numbered 6, after V lost 5 bases and J lost 2 bases. This chain's CDR3 is CSVIGTGLQETQYF. For the CDR3, the DNA is TGCAGCGTTATCGGGACAGGGCTTCAAGAGACCCAGTACTTC.

This clonotype was seen at least ten times. The chain combines TRBV12-3 or TRBV12-4 with TRBJ1-2, with 7 bases lining up with TRBD1. The J segment lost 2 bases and the V segment lost 5 bases, leaving 5 bases of the junction unmatched. This CDR3 has 14 amino acids. CDR3 bases: TGTGCCAGCAGTGCTAGACAGGGAAACTATGGCTACACCTTC. It codes for CASSARQGNYGYTF.

This clonotype was observed a few times. The V gene is TRBV6-1, the J gene TRBJ1-5; D not certain. Per the germline V gene, CDR1 is MNHNS and CDR2 is SASEGT. CDR3 size: 13 residues. Trimming stripped 6 bases from V and 9 bases from J, with 15 bases between. CDR3 amino acids: CASSPLSVGPQHF. The CDR3 coding sequence is TGTGCCAGCAGCCCACTTTCCGTTGGGCCCCAGCATTTT.

On this clonotype: One junction end does not reproduce the germline sequence, and a read error may be involved. The chain joins TRBV6-1 to TRBJ2-7; TRBD1 might be the D (5 bases). In germline, CDR1 is MNHNS, CDR2 SASEGT. The length of the CDR3 is 13 residues. Here the CDR3 reads CASSRGNSYDQYF. CDR3 DNA: TGTGCCAGCAGTAGGGGCAACTCCTACGATCAGTACTTC.

The V gene is TRBV6-2 or TRBV6-3, the J gene TRBJ1-1; 10 bases match TRBD1. This CDR3 comprises 17 residues. V lost 6 bases, J lost 4 bases, and 14 bases stayed unmatched. Germline CDR1 is MNHEY and CDR2 is SVGEGT. The CDR3 loop is CASSHPRFRDRGTEAFF. In DNA, the CDR3 is TGTGCCAGCAGCCATCCGAGGTTCCGGGACAGGGGCACTGAAGCTTTCTTT.